Below are 21 T cell receptor beta chains sequenced from a single sample in a study of blood T cell repertoires in COVID-19. Clones were sequenced by immunoSEQ multiplex PCR, and TCRdb holds only the in-frame ones, with some missing. The profile shows roughly 190,000 clones, approximately 80% of them singletons. The source material was peripheral blood. Every receptor here comes from a woman aged 40 to 55 with COVID-19, enrolled during active disease.

V gene TRBV29-1 combines with J gene TRBJ1-1, with a tentative D call TRBD1 (5 bases). Between the trimmed V and J ends, which lost 4 bases and 1 base, there was a span of 13 bases. Germline assignment: CDR1 SQVTM and CDR2 ANQGSEA. This CDR3 region has 14 residues. This chain's CDR3 is CSVVGGQGNTEAFF. CDR3 in DNA: TGCAGCGTTGTGGGGGGTCAGGGGAACACTGAAGCTTTCTTT.

This chain uses TRBV5-1 with TRBJ1-2, with TRBD1 matching 9 bases. The junction had 14 bases not matched to a gene; V was cut back by 6 bases and J by 8 bases. Looked up from germline, CDR1 is SGHRS and CDR2 is YFSETQ. The CDR3 spans 15 residues. CDR3 amino acids: CASNPYDRGLGGYTF. As DNA, the CDR3 is TGCGCCAGCAACCCTTACGACAGGGGGTTAGGGGGCTACACCTTC.

This clone was counted only a few times. The V and J genes are TRBV27 and TRBJ1-1; TRBD1 matches at 9 bases. From germline, CDR1 is MNHEY and CDR2 SMNVEV (reference sequence). The length of the CDR3 is 14 residues. V dropped 5 bases and J dropped 5; count of bases not matched to a gene: 6. This CDR3 is CASSIQGAGTEAFF. DNA of the CDR3: TGTGCCAGCAGTATACAGGGGGCAGGGACTGAAGCTTTCTTT.

The chain uses TRBV12-3 or TRBV12-4 and TRBJ2-5, with D perhaps TRBD1 (5 bases). Trimming left V 7 bases short and J 5 bases short, with 14 bases between. This CDR3 is 13 amino acids long. The CDR3 DNA sequence: TGTGCCAGCACCAGGGATCGGTACGAGACCCAGTACTTC. This sequence encodes CASTRDRYETQYF.

The chain is built from TRBV30 and TRBJ2-3; D perhaps matches TRBD1 (6 bases). Trimming removed 0 bases from V and 10 bases from J, with 11 bases in between. Germline CDR1 is GTSNPN and CDR2 is SVGIG (reference sequence). This CDR3 has 12 residues. The CDR3, as DNA: TGTGCCTGGAGTGTAAGCGCAGGGGCGCAGTATTTT. This translates into CAWSVSAGAQYF.

The chain couples TRBV2 to TRBJ2-7, with a weak D call TRBD2 (5 bases). V lost 7 bases, J lost 0 bases, and 10 bases lay in between. This CDR3 contains 13 residues. The germline V gene encodes CDR1 SNHLY and CDR2 FYNNEI. CDR3 nucleotides: TGTGCCAGCACTCGGGGAAGCTCCTACGAGCAGTACTTC. It codes for CASTRGSSYEQYF.

Concerning this clone: This sample includes further DNA sequences coding for the same CDR3. The CDR3, as DNA: TGTGCCGCGGCCGAGCTCTCTGGGGCCAACGTCCTGACTTTC. Its protein is CAAAELSGANVLTF. The chain uses TRBV5-4 and TRBJ2-6; no definite D call. The CDR3 length is 14 residues. Deletions cut 10 bases from V and 0 bases from J, with 11 bases between. Germline-derived CDR1 and CDR2 are SGHNT and YYREEE (reference sequence).

V gene TRBV5-6 combines with J gene TRBJ2-5; TRBD1 is a possible D gene (5 bases). V was cut by 4 bases and J by 5 bases, with 15 bases left in between. The CDR3 runs to 14 residues. Germline CDR1 reads SGHDT; CDR2 reads YYEEEE. The CDR3 DNA reads as TGTGCCAGCAGCGCCGGACAAACCGGGGAGACCCAGTACTTC. This translates into CASSAGQTGETQYF.

This chain connects TRBV5-1 to TRBJ1-4, with D perhaps TRBD1 (5 bases). Deletions cut 4 bases from V and 8 bases from J, with 12 bases between. This CDR3 spans 13 amino acids. Germline V gene data show CDR1 as SGHRS and CDR2 as YFSETQ. Here the CDR3 reads CASSQWEGEKLFF. CDR3 in DNA: TGCGCCAGCAGCCAATGGGAGGGGGAAAAACTGTTTTTT.

This chain joins TRBV7-9 and TRBJ1-1; TRBD1 might be the D (5 bases). The CDR3 loop spans 16 amino acids. CDR1 SEHNR and CDR2 FQNEAQ come from the germline V gene (reference sequence). The V gene lost 5 bases and the J gene lost 4 bases, with 20 bases spanning the gap. The CDR3 DNA follows: TGTGCCAGCAGCCATGGGAGCGGGGGTCGAGGCACTGAAGCTTTCTTT. Its translation: CASSHGSGGRGTEAFF.

This sequence joins TRBV28 and TRBJ2-1; 8 positions agree with TRBD2. V gave up 6 bases and J gave up 6 bases; unmatched junction bases: 7. Germline-derived CDR1 and CDR2 are MDHEN and SYDVKM. The CDR3 is made up of 14 amino acids. CDR3 in amino acids: CASSYGRAGNEQFF. For the CDR3, the DNA is TGTGCCAGCAGCTACGGGAGGGCCGGCAATGAGCAGTTCTTC.

V gene TRBV2 combines with J gene TRBJ1-4, with TRBD1 identical over 7 bases. Germline V CDR1 and CDR2: SNHLY, FYNNEI. After removal of 4 bases from V and 8 bases from J, the junction contained 4 bases not matched to a gene. The CDR3 consists of 13 residues. In DNA form, the CDR3 reads TGTGCCAGCAGTGGCAGACAGGGAGAAAAACTGTTTTTT. Protein product: CASSGRQGEKLFF.

The V gene is TRBV27, the J gene TRBJ2-1, with D perhaps matching TRBD2 (5 bases). The V gene's germline CDR1 is MNHEY and CDR2 SMNVEV (reference sequence). This CDR3 is built from 17 residues. Trimming left V 5 bases short and J 5 bases short, with 22 bases between. In DNA, the CDR3 is TGTGCCAGCAGTCTCAACCCTCGAGGGATATTCGACAATGAGCAGTTCTTC. Its protein product is CASSLNPRGIFDNEQFF.

The chain joins TRBV19 to TRBJ1-2; D is unclear. V was cut by 5 bases and J by 6 bases, with 13 bases left in between. CDR3 length: 13 residues. Germline values: CDR1 LNHDA, CDR2 SQIVND (reference sequence). In DNA form, the CDR3 reads TGTGCCAGTAGTGGCCAGGCCCCGAATGGCTACACCTTC. It codes for CASSGQAPNGYTF.

Comment on this clone: The junction departs from germline at one end; a sequencing error may be responsible. V usage is TRBV7-7 and J usage is TRBJ2-2; 7 bases match TRBD1. The CDR3 is 17 amino acids. Germline assignment: CDR1 SSHAT and CDR2 FNYEAQ (reference sequence). In DNA, the CDR3 is TGTGCTAGCAGCGTCGTCCCGGGACAGTCGAACACCGGGGAGCTGTTTTTT. Translating gives CASSVVPGQSNTGELFF. The whole variable domain, remainder taken from reference TRBV7-7 and TRBJ2-2, is GAGVSQSPRYKVTKRGQDVTLRCDPISSHATLYWYQQALGQGPEFLTYFNYEAQPDKSGLPSDRFSAERPEGSISTLTIQRTEQRDSAMYRCASSVVPGQSNTGELFFGEGSRLTVL.

The CDR3 region has the DNA TGTGCCAGCAGTGAGGATAGGAACCTAGCGGGTACAGATACGCAGTATTTT. Its translation: CASSEDRNLAGTDTQYF. The gene calls are TRBV6-1 and TRBJ2-3, with TRBD2 matching over 8 bases. Germline CDR1 and CDR2: MNHNS and SASEGT. V lost 3 bases and J lost 3; bases outside the gene matches: 11. CDR3 size: 17 residues.

This chain connects TRBV18 to TRBJ2-2; D remains ambiguous. Germline V CDR1 and CDR2: KGHSH, LQKENI. V dropped 4 bases and J dropped 1 base, with 10 bases sitting between them. There are 15 residues in the CDR3. The CDR3 loop is CASSQRDKNTGELFF. CDR3 nucleotides: TGTGCCAGCTCACAACGAGACAAGAACACCGGGGAGCTGTTTTTT.

DNA for the CDR3: TGTGCCAGCAGTGAACTATTAACCGGGGAGCTGTTTTTT. Translation gives CASSELLTGELFF. This rearrangement joins TRBV6-1 to TRBJ2-2; unclear D gene. V lost 2 bases to trimming and J lost 5 bases, with 6 bases between them. This CDR3 comprises 13 residues. Per the germline V gene, CDR1 is MNHNS and CDR2 is SASEGT.

The table lists this clone with a count of one. The chain links TRBV4-2 to TRBJ1-3; D not certain. This CDR3 has 16 residues. V lost 1 base to trimming and J lost 0 bases, with 10 bases between them. Germline loops: CDR1 LGHNA, CDR2 YNFKEQ. Here the CDR3 DNA reads TGTGCCAGCAGCCAAGGGGCCGGAAGCTCTGGAAACACCATATATTTT. This sequence encodes CASSQGAGSSGNTIYF.

This clone was counted once. V usage is TRBV28 and J usage is TRBJ2-1; 7 bases line up with TRBD2. The CDR3 totals 17 residues. The trim removed 2 bases at V and 4 bases at J, leaving 11 bases unmatched. Germline V lookup: CDR1 MDHEN, CDR2 SYDVKM. CDR3 nucleotides: TGTGCCAGCAGTTTAAGGTTCGGCGGGAGTCGGTACAATGAGCAGTTCTTC. This gives the protein CASSLRFGGSRYNEQFF.

The V gene is TRBV3-1 (or the pseudogene TRBV3-2), the J gene TRBJ2-5, with 9 bases identical to TRBD2. This CDR3 is built from 16 residues. The germline V gene has CDR1 LGHDT and CDR2 YNNKEL (reference sequence). Trimming removed 4 bases from V and 1 base from J; junction bases left unmatched: 7. The CDR3 region has the DNA TGTGCCAGCAGCCCAGACATAGCGGGGGCCCAAGAGACCCAGTACTTC. Its protein product is CASSPDIAGAQETQYF.